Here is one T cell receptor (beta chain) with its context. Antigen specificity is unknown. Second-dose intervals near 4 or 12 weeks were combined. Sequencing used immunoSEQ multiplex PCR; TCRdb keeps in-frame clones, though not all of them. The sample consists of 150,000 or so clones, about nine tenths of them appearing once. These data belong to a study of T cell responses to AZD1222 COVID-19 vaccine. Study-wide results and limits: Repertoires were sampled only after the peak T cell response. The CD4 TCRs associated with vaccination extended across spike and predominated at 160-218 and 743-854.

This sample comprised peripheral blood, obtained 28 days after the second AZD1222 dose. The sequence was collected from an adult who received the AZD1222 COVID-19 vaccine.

CDR3: CASSFGGGLSNEQFF. CDR3 DNA sequence: TGTGCCAGCAGCTTTGGGGGGGGCCTTAGCAATGAGCAGTTCTTC. V gene TRBV11-2 combines with J gene TRBJ2-1, with D perhaps TRBD2 (7 bases). The CDR3 has 15 residues. V lost 3 bases, J lost 6 bases, and 15 bases lay in between. Looked up from germline, CDR1 is SGHAT and CDR2 is FQNNGV.